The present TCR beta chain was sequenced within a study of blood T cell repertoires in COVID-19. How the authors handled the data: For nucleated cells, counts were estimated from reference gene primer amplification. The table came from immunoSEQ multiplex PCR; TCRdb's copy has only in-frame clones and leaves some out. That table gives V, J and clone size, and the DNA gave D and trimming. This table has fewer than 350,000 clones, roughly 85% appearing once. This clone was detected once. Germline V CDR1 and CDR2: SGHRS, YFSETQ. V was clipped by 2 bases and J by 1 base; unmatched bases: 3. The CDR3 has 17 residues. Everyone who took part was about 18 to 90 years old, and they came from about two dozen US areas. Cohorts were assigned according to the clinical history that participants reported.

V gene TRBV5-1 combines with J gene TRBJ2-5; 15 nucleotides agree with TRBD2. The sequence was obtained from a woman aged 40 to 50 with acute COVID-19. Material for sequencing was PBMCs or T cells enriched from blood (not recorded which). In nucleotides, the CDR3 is TGCGCCAGCAGCTTTGGGACTAGCGGGAGGATCCAAGAGACCCAGTACTTC. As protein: CASSFGTSGRIQETQYF.